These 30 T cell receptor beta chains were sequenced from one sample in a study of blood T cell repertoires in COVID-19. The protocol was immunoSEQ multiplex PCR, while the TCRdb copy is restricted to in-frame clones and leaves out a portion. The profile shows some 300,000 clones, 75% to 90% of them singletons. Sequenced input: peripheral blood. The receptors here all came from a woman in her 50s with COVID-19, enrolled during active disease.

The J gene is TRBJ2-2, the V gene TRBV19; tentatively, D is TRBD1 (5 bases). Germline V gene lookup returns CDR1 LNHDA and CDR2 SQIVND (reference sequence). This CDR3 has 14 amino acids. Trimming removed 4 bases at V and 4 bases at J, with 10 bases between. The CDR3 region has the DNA TGTGCCAGTAGTACCCAGACAGCCACCGGGGAGCTGTTTTTT. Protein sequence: CASSTQTATGELFF.

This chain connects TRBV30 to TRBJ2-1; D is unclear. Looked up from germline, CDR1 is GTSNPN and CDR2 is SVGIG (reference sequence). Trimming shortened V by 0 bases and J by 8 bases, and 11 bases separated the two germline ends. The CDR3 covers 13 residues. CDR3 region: CAWSVLVADEQFF. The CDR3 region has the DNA TGTGCCTGGAGTGTATTGGTTGCGGATGAGCAGTTCTTC.

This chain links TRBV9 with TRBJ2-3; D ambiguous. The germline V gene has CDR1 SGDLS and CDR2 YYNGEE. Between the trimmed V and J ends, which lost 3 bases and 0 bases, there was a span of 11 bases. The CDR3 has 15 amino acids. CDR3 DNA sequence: TGTGCCAGCAGCGGAACCGGGTCTAGCACAGATACGCAGTATTTT. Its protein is CASSGTGSSTDTQYF.

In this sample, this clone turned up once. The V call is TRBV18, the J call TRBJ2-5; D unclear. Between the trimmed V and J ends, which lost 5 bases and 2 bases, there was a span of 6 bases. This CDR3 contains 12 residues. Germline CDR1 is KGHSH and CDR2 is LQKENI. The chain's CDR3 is CASSARQETQYF. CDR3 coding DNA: TGTGCCAGCTCAGCGAGGCAAGAGACCCAGTACTTC.

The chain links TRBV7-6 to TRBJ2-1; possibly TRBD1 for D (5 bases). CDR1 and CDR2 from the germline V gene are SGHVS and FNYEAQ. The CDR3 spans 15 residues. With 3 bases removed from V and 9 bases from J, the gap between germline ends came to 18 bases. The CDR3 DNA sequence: TGTGCCAGCAGCTTGGAGATTGGAACAGGTGGTGAGCAGTTCTTC. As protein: CASSLEIGTGGEQFF.

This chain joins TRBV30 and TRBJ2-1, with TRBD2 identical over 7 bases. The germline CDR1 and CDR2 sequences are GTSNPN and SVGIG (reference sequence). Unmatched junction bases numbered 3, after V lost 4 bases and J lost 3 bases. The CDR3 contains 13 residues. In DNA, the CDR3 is TGTGCCTGGACTAGCGGAAGCTACAATGAGCAGTTCTTC. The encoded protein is CAWTSGSYNEQFF.

In nucleotides, the CDR3 is TGCGCCAGCAGCCCGGGACTGTGGGCCAATGAGCAGTTCTTC. Protein sequence: CASSPGLWANEQFF. J is TRBJ2-1 and V is TRBV4-1, with D tentatively TRBD2 (6 bases). This CDR3 comprises 14 residues. Looked up from germline, CDR1 is MGHRA and CDR2 is YSYEKL. V shed 4 bases and J shed 6 bases, with 13 bases lying between them.

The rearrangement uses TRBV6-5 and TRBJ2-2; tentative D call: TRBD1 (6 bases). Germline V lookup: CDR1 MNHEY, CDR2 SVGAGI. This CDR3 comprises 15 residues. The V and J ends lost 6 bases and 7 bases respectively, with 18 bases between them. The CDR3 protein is CASSSGHGIVGELFF. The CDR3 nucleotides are TGTGCCAGCAGCTCGGGACACGGTATCGTCGGGGAGCTGTTTTTT.

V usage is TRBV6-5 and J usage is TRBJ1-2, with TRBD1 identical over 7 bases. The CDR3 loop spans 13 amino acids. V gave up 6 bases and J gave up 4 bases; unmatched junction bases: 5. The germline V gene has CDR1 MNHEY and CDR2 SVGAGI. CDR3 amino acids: CASRGQAFYGYTF. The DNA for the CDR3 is TGTGCCAGCAGAGGACAGGCCTTCTATGGCTACACCTTC.

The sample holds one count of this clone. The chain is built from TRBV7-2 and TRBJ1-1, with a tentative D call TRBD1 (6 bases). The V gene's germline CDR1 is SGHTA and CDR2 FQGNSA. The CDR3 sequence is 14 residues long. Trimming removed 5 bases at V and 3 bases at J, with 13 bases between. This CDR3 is CASSASQGYTEAFF. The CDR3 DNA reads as TGTGCCAGCAGCGCCTCACAGGGCTACACTGAAGCTTTCTTT.

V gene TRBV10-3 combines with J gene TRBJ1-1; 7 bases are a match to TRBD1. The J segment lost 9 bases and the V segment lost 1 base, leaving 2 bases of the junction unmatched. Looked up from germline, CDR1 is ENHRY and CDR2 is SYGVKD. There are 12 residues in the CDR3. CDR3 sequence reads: CAISEWGQKAFF. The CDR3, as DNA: TGTGCCATCAGTGAGTGGGGACAGAAAGCTTTCTTT.

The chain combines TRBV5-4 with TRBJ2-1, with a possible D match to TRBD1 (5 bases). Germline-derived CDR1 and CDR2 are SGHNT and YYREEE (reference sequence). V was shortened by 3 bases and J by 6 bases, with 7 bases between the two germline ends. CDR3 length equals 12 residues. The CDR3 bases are TGTGCCAGCAGCTACCAGGGCAATGAGCAGTTCTTC. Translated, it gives CASSYQGNEQFF.

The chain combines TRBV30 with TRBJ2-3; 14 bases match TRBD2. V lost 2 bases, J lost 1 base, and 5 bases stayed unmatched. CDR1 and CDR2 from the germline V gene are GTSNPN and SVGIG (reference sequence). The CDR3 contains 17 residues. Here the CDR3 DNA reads TGTGCCTGGAGTAAGGGACTAGCGGGAGCGGGCACAGATACGCAGTATTTT. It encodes CAWSKGLAGAGTDTQYF.

CDR3 loop: CASSLLSGSAEQFF. In DNA form, the CDR3 reads TGTGCCAGCAGCTTACTTAGCGGGAGTGCTGAGCAGTTCTTC. The J gene is TRBJ2-1, the V gene TRBV11-3, with 9 bases that match TRBD2. The germline CDR1 and CDR2 sequences are SGHNT and YENEEA. The junction had 5 bases not matched to a gene; V was cut back by 2 bases and J by 9 bases. This CDR3 has 14 residues.

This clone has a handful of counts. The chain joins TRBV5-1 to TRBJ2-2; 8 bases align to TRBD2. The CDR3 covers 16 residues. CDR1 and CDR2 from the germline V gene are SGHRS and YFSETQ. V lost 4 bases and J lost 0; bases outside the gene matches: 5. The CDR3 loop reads CASSMGTSANTGELFF. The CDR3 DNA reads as TGCGCCAGCAGCATGGGGACTAGTGCGAACACCGGGGAGCTGTTTTTT. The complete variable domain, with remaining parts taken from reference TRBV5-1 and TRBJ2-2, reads KAGVTQTPRYLIKTRGQQVTLSCSPISGHRSVSWYQQTPGQGLQFLFEYFSETQRNKGNFPGRFSGRQFSNSRSEMNVSTLELGDSALYLCASSMGTSANTGELFFGEGSRLTVL.

The CDR3, as DNA: TGTGCCAGCAGTTACAGCCGGGAGGGGACCTACGAGCAGTACTTC. It translates to CASSYSREGTYEQYF. The rearrangement links TRBV6-5 to TRBJ2-7, with 8 bases lining up with TRBD2. Germline CDR1 is MNHEY and CDR2 is SVGAGI. V lost 2 bases and J lost 2; bases outside the gene matches: 5. The CDR3 loop spans 15 amino acids.

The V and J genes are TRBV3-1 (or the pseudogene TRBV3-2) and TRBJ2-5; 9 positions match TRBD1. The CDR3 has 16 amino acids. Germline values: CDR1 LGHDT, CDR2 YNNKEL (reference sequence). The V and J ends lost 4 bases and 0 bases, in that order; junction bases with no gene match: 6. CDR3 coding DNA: TGTGCCAGCAGCCGAAGGAGGGACAGGGACCAAGAGACCCAGTACTTC. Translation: CASSRRRDRDQETQYF.

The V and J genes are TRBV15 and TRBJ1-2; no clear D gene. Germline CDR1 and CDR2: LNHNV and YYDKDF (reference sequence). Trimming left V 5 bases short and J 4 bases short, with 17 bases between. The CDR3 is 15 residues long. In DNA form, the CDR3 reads TGTGCCACCAGCGGGTGGCACGAAGCGGGCTATGGCTACACCTTC. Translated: CATSGWHEAGYGYTF.

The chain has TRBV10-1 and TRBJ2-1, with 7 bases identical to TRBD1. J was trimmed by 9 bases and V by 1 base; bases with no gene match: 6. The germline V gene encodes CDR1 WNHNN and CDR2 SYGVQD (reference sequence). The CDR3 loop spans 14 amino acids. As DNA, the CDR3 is TGCGCCAGCAGTGAGTTTGTGGCAGGGGGTGAGCAGTTCTTC. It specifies CASSEFVAGGEQFF.

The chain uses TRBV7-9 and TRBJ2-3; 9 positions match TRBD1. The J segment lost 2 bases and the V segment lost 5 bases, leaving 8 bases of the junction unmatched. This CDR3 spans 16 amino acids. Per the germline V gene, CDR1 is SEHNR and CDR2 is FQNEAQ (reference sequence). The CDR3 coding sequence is TGTGCCAGCAGCCGAGGACAGGGGTCTTACACAGATACGCAGTATTTT. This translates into CASSRGQGSYTDTQYF. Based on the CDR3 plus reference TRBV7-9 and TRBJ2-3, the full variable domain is DTGVSQNPRHKITKRGQNVTFRCDPISEHNRLYWYRQTLGQGPEFLTYFQNEAQLEKSRLLSDRFSAERPKGSFSTLEIQRTEQGDSAMYLCASSRGQGSYTDTQYFGPGTRLTVL.

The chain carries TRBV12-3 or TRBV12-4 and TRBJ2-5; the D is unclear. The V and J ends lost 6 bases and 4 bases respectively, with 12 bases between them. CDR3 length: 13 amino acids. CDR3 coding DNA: TGTGCCAGCAGGAGGTCAACGGGAGAGACCCAGTACTTC. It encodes CASRRSTGETQYF.

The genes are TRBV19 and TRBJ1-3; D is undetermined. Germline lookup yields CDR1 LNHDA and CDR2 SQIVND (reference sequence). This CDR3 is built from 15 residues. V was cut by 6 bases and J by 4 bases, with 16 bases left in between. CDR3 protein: CASSDIGSSGNTIYF. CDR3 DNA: TGTGCCAGTAGCGACATAGGGAGTTCAGGAAACACCATATATTTT. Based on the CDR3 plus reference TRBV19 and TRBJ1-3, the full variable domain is DGGITQSPKYLFRKEGQNVTLSCEQNLNHDAMYWYRQDPGQGLRLIYYSQIVNDFQKGDIAEGYSVSREKKESFPLTVTSAQKNPTAFYLCASSDIGSSGNTIYFGEGSWLTVV.

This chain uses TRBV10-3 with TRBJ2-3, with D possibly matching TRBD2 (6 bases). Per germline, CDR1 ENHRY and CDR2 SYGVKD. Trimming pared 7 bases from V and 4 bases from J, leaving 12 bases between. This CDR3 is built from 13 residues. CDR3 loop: CAINAIAADTQYF. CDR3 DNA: TGTGCCATCAACGCAATAGCGGCAGATACGCAGTATTTT.

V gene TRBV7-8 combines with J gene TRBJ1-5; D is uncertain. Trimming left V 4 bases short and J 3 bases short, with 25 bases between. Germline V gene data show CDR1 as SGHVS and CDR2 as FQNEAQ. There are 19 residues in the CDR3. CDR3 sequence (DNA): TGTGCCAGCAGCTCTCCCGGGGTATTAGGCCGGGCGGTCAATCAGCCCCAGCATTTT. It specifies CASSSPGVLGRAVNQPQHF.

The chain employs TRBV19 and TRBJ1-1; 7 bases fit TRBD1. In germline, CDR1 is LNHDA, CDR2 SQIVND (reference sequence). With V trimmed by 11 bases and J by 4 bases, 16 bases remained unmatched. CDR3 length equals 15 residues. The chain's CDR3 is CAVKGIGAGGTEAFF. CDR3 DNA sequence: TGTGCCGTTAAAGGTATTGGGGCAGGGGGCACTGAAGCTTTCTTT.

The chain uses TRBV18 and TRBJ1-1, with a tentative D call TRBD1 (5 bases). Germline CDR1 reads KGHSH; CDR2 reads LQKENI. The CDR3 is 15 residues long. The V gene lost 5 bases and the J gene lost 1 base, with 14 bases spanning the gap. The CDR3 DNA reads TGTGCCAGCTCAGGGGCCCAACGGCGGAACACTGAAGCTTTCTTT. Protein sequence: CASSGAQRRNTEAFF.

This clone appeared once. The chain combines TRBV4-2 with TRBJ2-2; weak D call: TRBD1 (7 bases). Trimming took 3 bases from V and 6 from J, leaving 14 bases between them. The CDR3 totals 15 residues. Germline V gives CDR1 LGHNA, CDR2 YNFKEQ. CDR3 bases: TGTGCCAGCAGCCAGCGGGACAGCCCGGCCGGGGAGCTGTTTTTT. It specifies CASSQRDSPAGELFF.

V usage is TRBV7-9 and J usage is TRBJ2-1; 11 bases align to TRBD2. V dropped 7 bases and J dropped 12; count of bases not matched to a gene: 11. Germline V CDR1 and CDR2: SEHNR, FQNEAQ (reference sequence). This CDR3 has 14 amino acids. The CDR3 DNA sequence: TGTGCCAGCATCCGACTAGCGGGACAAACTGCGCAGTTCTTC. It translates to CASIRLAGQTAQFF.

The CDR3 DNA follows: TGTGCCAGCAGTGGTGTCCAGGGGGTCGATACTGAAGCTTTCTTT. Protein sequence: CASSGVQGVDTEAFF. The chain carries TRBV6-2 or TRBV6-3 and TRBJ1-1; 7 bases match TRBD1. Per the germline V gene, CDR1 is MNHEY and CDR2 is SVGEGT. After removal of 5 bases from V and 5 bases from J, the junction contained 11 bases not matched to a gene. The CDR3 runs to 15 residues.

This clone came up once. CDR3 residues: CASSLLGGTGAYGYTF. CDR3 nucleotides: TGCGCCAGCAGCCTGCTAGGAGGGACAGGAGCCTATGGCTACACCTTC. The J gene is TRBJ1-2, the V gene TRBV4-1; 8 bases fit TRBD1. The junction had 11 bases not matched to a gene; V was cut back by 4 bases and J by 4 bases. Germline-derived CDR1 and CDR2 are MGHRA and YSYEKL. The CDR3 is 16 residues long.